Presented here are 7 T cell receptor beta chains from one specimen sequenced in a study of blood T cell repertoires in COVID-19. Produced via immunoSEQ multiplex PCR; TCRdb's table is partial and in-frame only. This table holds some 160,000 clones, approximately 90% found once. Sequenced input: peripheral blood. These receptors were taken from a man aged 18 to 29 with acute or convalescent COVID-19.

The genes are TRBV12-5 and TRBJ1-5; no clear D. Deletions cut 6 bases from V and 4 bases from J, with 4 bases between. Germline lookup yields CDR1 LGHNT and CDR2 FRNRAP. The CDR3 length is 11 residues. CDR3 region: CASGLNQPQHF. Here the CDR3 DNA reads TGTGCTAGTGGCCTTAATCAGCCCCAGCATTTT.

The rearrangement joins TRBV5-6 to TRBJ1-6, with 7 bases matching TRBD1. CDR3 length: 14 residues. Germline V gives CDR1 SGHDT, CDR2 YYEEEE. J gave up 5 bases and V 3 bases, and 2 bases lay outside the gene matches. CDR3 sequence reads: CASSSQGNNSPLHF. The DNA for the CDR3 is TGTGCCAGCAGCTCACAGGGGAATAATTCACCCCTCCACTTT.

This clone was seen only once. The V and J genes are TRBV6-5 and TRBJ2-7, with 8 bases aligning to TRBD1. The length of the CDR3 is 13 residues. The ends lost 2 bases at V and 6 bases at J; junction bases unmatched: 3. The germline V gene has CDR1 MNHEY and CDR2 SVGAGI. The CDR3 DNA follows: TGTGCCAGCAGTTACAGGACAGGGACCGAGCAGTACTTC. It specifies CASSYRTGTEQYF.

This rearrangement joins TRBV9 to TRBJ1-6; possibly TRBD1 for D (5 bases). There are 14 residues in the CDR3. Trimming cost V 0 bases and J 8 bases, with 9 bases left between them. Germline CDR1 is SGDLS and CDR2 is YYNGEE. The DNA of the CDR3 is TGTGCCAGCAGCGTAGCCAGGGCCGATTCACCCCTCCACTTT. Translating it yields CASSVARADSPLHF.

This clone came up once. This rearrangement joins TRBV24-1 to TRBJ2-1; 7 bases agree with TRBD1. V was clipped by 2 bases and J by 4 bases; unmatched bases: 7. Germline CDR1 is KGHDR and CDR2 is SFDVKD. The CDR3 runs to 16 residues. The CDR3 spells CATSDSRQGQYNEQFF. The CDR3 DNA sequence: TGTGCCACCAGTGATTCCCGACAGGGACAGTACAATGAGCAGTTCTTC.

The CDR3 spells CASSYLGTANSPLHF. CDR3 DNA: TGTGCCAGCAGTTACCTTGGGACAGCAAATTCACCCCTCCACTTT. The chain employs TRBV6-6 and TRBJ1-6, with 7 positions matching TRBD1. Per germline, CDR1 MNHNY and CDR2 SVGAGI (reference sequence). This CDR3 region has 15 residues. Unmatched junction bases numbered 5, after V lost 2 bases and J lost 7 bases.

In nucleotides, the CDR3 is TGTGCCAGCAGCTTAGTGGGACAGTACGAGCAGTACTTC. Translated, it gives CASSLVGQYEQYF. The chain joins TRBV7-9 to TRBJ2-7; 7 bases match TRBD1. The germline gives CDR1 SEHNR, CDR2 FQNEAQ (reference sequence). The CDR3 sequence is 13 residues long. Trimming removed 1 base from V and 4 bases from J; junction bases left unmatched: 1.